A single sample gave rise to the 16 T cell receptor beta chains below, sequenced in a study of shared clonotypes between healthy human individuals. Data came from immunoSEQ multiplex PCR; TCRdb stores just in-frame clones and leaves some out. The profile covers hundreds of thousands of clones, with around 96% appearing a single time and 0.11% taken by the ten largest. Cells designated naive CD8 were CD45RO-negative and were positively selected for CCR7, with terminally differentiated effector memory CD45RA+ cells excluded. Sequencing input: naive CD8+ T cells sorted from blood. Receptors were obtained from a woman in her 30s in good health.

In this sample, this clone turned up once. J is TRBJ2-7 and V is TRBV5-6; D remains unclear. There are 14 residues in the CDR3. The V gene's germline CDR1 is SGHDT and CDR2 YYEEEE. Trimming shortened V by 1 base and J by 4 bases, and 12 bases separated the two germline ends. The CDR3 spells CASSLTDTEYEQYF. The DNA for the CDR3 is TGTGCCAGCAGCTTGACCGACACCGAATACGAGCAGTACTTC.

In this sample, this clone turned up once. The V and J genes are TRBV6-5 and TRBJ2-5, with D unclear. Germline assignment: CDR1 MNHEY and CDR2 SVGAGI. The V end was cut by 8 bases, the J end by 1 base, with 11 bases between. There are 13 residues in the CDR3. CDR3 protein: CASGDQAQETQYF. Here the CDR3 DNA reads TGTGCCAGCGGCGACCAGGCCCAAGAGACCCAGTACTTC.

This chain connects TRBV27 to TRBJ2-7, with TRBD1 identical over 10 bases. Trimming cost V 7 bases and J 7 bases; bases outside gene matches: 10. Germline lookup yields CDR1 MNHEY and CDR2 SMNVEV (reference sequence). This CDR3 contains 14 residues. CDR3 sequence (DNA): TGTGCCAGCACCCCCGGGACAGGGGCAGGGGAGCAGTACTTC. Translated: CASTPGTGAGEQYF.

Only one count was recorded for this clone. This chain uses TRBV14 with TRBJ2-1, with D perhaps TRBD1 (6 bases). The CDR3 has 14 amino acids. The ends were cut back, 5 bases at V and 0 bases at J, with 8 bases in the middle. Per germline, CDR1 SGHDN and CDR2 FVKESK. The CDR3 loop is CASSGTNSYNEQFF. The CDR3, as DNA: TGTGCCAGCAGCGGGACAAACTCCTACAATGAGCAGTTCTTC.

The chain is built from TRBV9 and TRBJ2-1, with 10 bases aligning to TRBD2. With 0 bases clipped from V and 5 bases from J, the junction kept 5 bases outside the gene matches. Looked up from germline, CDR1 is SGDLS and CDR2 is YYNGEE. The CDR3 length is 16 residues. CDR3 sequence reads: CASSVEGLAGDNEQFF. The CDR3 DNA follows: TGTGCCAGCAGCGTAGAGGGGCTAGCGGGGGACAATGAGCAGTTCTTC.

The chain's CDR3 is CASSLVWLATYNEQFF. The CDR3 DNA reads as TGTGCCAGCAGCTTAGTTTGGCTAGCTACCTACAATGAGCAGTTCTTC. V is TRBV7-2 and J is TRBJ2-1, with D possibly matching TRBD2 (5 bases). Germline CDR1 is SGHTA and CDR2 is FQGNSA. The CDR3 totals 16 residues. Trimming left V 1 base short and J 2 bases short, with 12 bases between.

This chain uses TRBV13 with TRBJ2-1, with 7 bases fitting TRBD2. The CDR3 has 16 residues. In germline, CDR1 is PRHDT, CDR2 FYEKMQ (reference sequence). With 3 bases clipped from V and 6 bases from J, the junction kept 11 bases outside the gene matches. The CDR3 DNA is TGTGCCAGCAGCTTCCCATCGCGGGAGAGTCCCAATGAGCAGTTCTTC. Amino acids: CASSFPSRESPNEQFF.

The rearrangement joins TRBV7-9 to TRBJ2-7; D call uncertain. The CDR3 runs 15 residues. V lost 0 bases to trimming and J lost 0 bases, with 9 bases between them. Germline CDR1 reads SEHNR; CDR2 reads FQNEAQ (reference sequence). The CDR3 coding sequence is TGTGCCAGCAGCTTAGCAGGGCAGCTCTCCTACGAGCAGTACTTC. Its protein is CASSLAGQLSYEQYF.

V usage is TRBV7-6 and J usage is TRBJ2-5; 14 bases are a match to TRBD2. Germline trimming cut 3 bases from V and 4 bases from J; bases unmatched to any gene: 4. Germline CDR1 and CDR2: SGHVS and FNYEAQ. This CDR3 is 16 amino acids long. CDR3 bases: TGTGCCAGCAGCTTGGGACTAGCGGGAGATAGAGAGACCCAGTACTTC. The encoded protein is CASSLGLAGDRETQYF.

Only one count was recorded for this clone. This chain joins TRBV5-6 and TRBJ2-3; D is perhaps TRBD1 (5 bases). V was cut by 0 bases and J by 2 bases, with 7 bases left in between. CDR3 size: 14 residues. Germline V gene data show CDR1 as SGHDT and CDR2 as YYEEEE. CDR3 sequence: CASSLGQPTDTQYF. In DNA form, the CDR3 reads TGTGCCAGCAGCTTGGGACAGCCCACAGATACGCAGTATTTT.

This chain joins TRBV5-6 and TRBJ2-5; 8 nucleotides agree with TRBD2. The end of the DNA fits TRBJ2-7 better, so the J call may be wrong. Germline assignment: CDR1 SGHDT and CDR2 YYEEEE. The CDR3 extends over 16 amino acids. The CDR3 bases are TGTGCCAGCAGCTCCAAGGGTGTCGGGAGGGCCCACGAGCAGTACTTC. Its protein is CASSSKGVGRAHEQYF.

The chain links TRBV7-2 to TRBJ2-7; 12 bases match TRBD2. The CDR3 runs to 16 residues. Trimming cost V 6 bases and J 3 bases; bases outside gene matches: 9. Germline CDR1 reads SGHTA; CDR2 reads FQGNSA. The CDR3 DNA reads as TGTGCCAGCAGTCGGACTAGCGGGAATCCTATCTACGAGCAGTACTTC. Translation: CASSRTSGNPIYEQYF.

This clone is a singleton in its sample. The rearrangement uses TRBV10-3 and TRBJ1-1; D remains ambiguous. CDR1 is ENHRY, CDR2 SYGVKD, per germline. This CDR3 spans 14 amino acids. V was cut by 3 bases and J by 2 bases, with 10 bases left in between. CDR3 in amino acids: CAISDVGSNTEAFF. CDR3 nucleotide sequence: TGTGCCATCAGTGATGTAGGGTCTAACACTGAAGCTTTCTTT.

As regards this clone: Other DNA sequences within the sample encode an identical CDR3. This rearrangement joins TRBV27 to TRBJ2-1, with D possibly being TRBD2 (5 bases). V shed 4 bases and J shed 4 bases, with 11 bases lying between them. The CDR3 consists of 14 residues. Germline V gene data show CDR1 as MNHEY and CDR2 as SMNVEV (reference sequence). CDR3 region: CASSSGGPYNEQFF. The CDR3 bases are TGTGCCAGCAGTTCGGGCGGGCCTTACAATGAGCAGTTCTTC.

The V call is TRBV6-1, the J call TRBJ2-5, with D possibly being TRBD2 (5 bases). V was shortened by 4 bases and J by 4 bases, with 16 bases between the two germline ends. The CDR3 sequence is 15 residues long. Germline V gene data show CDR1 as MNHNS and CDR2 as SASEGT. CDR3 sequence (DNA): TGTGCCAGCAGTGCGAACCGGGATTGGGGAGAGACCCAGTACTTC. The encoded protein is CASSANRDWGETQYF.

The chain combines TRBV28 with TRBJ2-7; TRBD2 might be the D (5 bases). Trimming pared 8 bases from V and 3 bases from J, leaving 14 bases between. Looked up from germline, CDR1 is MDHEN and CDR2 is SYDVKM. The CDR3 extends over 13 amino acids. The CDR3 loop is CASARTDGYEQYF. In DNA, the CDR3 is TGTGCCAGCGCAAGGACTGACGGCTACGAGCAGTACTTC. The full variable domain, in which reference TRBV28 and TRBJ2-7 provide the parts outside the CDR3, is DVKVTQSSRYLVKRTGEKVFLECVQDMDHENMFWYRQDPGLGLRLIYFSYDVKMKEKGDIPEGYSVSREKKERFSLILESASTNQTSMYLCASARTDGYEQYFGPGTRLTVT.